Listed below are T cell receptor beta chains from one sample, sequenced in a study of a mutant IDH1 vaccine in newly diagnosed glioma. The repertoire was sequenced with immunoSEQ multiplex PCR; TCRdb's copy has only in-frame clones and lacks some. The sample lists about 38,000 clones; roughly four fifths were seen once. The antigens for these receptors are not known. Sample: PBMCs, taken from a glioma patient whose treatment included an IDH1 peptide vaccine. The receptor source for this set is a man between 50 and 59 years old with glioma. The CDR3 runs from the conserved cysteine through the conserved F or W. D genes are given only for firm matches. Size tells how often a clone was seen (once, few, many) or the class of an expanded clone, and some rows leave it out.

clone_size j_call v_call d_call cdr3_nt cdr3_aa
. TRBJ2-2 TRBV2 . TGTGCCAGCAGGGAGAATAACGGGGAGCTGTTTTTT CASRENNGELFF
. TRBJ1-1 TRBV6-5 . TGTGCCAGCAGTCAGTCTATCCTGGGGAACACTGAAGCTTTCTTT CASSQSILGNTEAFF
once TRBJ1-2 TRBV19 TRBD1 TGTGCCAGTAGTATAACAAGCGCAGGGGGAGCTAACTATGGCTACACCTTC CASSITSAGGANYGYTF
few TRBJ1-5 TRBV19 . TGTGCCAGTAGTATCGGATTGGATTACTATCAGCCCCAGCATTTT CASSIGLDYYQPQHF
. TRBJ2-7 TRBV5-4 . TGTGCCAGCAGCTTCGGGGCCGAGCAGTACTTC CASSFGAEQYF
. TRBJ2-7 TRBV6-5 . TGTGCCAGCAGCCGCCAGGGCTACGAGCAGTACTTC CASSRQGYEQYF
. TRBJ1-3 TRBV6-6 TRBD1 TGTGCCAGCAGGGGACAGGGATCGAATTCTGGAAACACCATATATTTT CASRGQGSNSGNTIYF
. TRBJ1-5 TRBV15 . TGTGCCACCAGCAGCAGTATAGGGGGGGAATGGCCCCAGCATTTT CATSSSIGGEWPQHF
. TRBJ1-1 TRBV5-1 . TGCGCCAGCAGGTCCGGGCAGAACACTGAAGCTTTCTTT CASRSGQNTEAFF
. TRBJ2-1 TRBV7-2 . TGTGCCAGCAGCTTAGCGGGTTCCTCCTACAATGAGCAGTTCTTC CASSLAGSSYNEQFF
. TRBJ2-1 TRBV5-1 . TGCGCCAGCAGCTTGCAACAGATTTACAATGAGCAGTTCTTC CASSLQQIYNEQFF
few TRBJ2-2 TRBV7-7 TRBD2 TGTGCCAGCAGCTTAGGACTAGCGGGGATCGGGGAGCTGTTTTTT CASSLGLAGIGELFF
. TRBJ2-1 TRBV30 . TGTGCCTGGAGTGGCGGACAGTCCGAGGCCTACAATGAGCAGTTCTTC CAWSGGQSEAYNEQFF
few TRBJ1-5 TRBV30 . TGTGCCTGGAGTGTGTATACCGGGGGGGATCAGCCCCAGCATTTT CAWSVYTGGDQPQHF
. TRBJ1-2 TRBV9 . TGTGCCAGCAGCGTTCATCCGCAGGCCAACTATGGCTACACCTTC CASSVHPQANYGYTF
. TRBJ2-7 TRBV5-1 TRBD1 TGCGCCAGCAGCTTGATAGACAGGGAATATAACGAGCAGTACTTC CASSLIDREYNEQYF
. TRBJ2-7 TRBV6-5 . TGTGCCAGCAGACCCCCAACGCAGTACTTC CASRPPTQYF
few TRBJ2-3 TRBV10-3 . TGTGCCATCAGTGACTCCACAGATACGCAGTATTTT CAISDSTDTQYF
. TRBJ1-2 TRBV30 . TGTGCCTGGAGTTTATGGCAGGCCTATGGCTACACCTTC CAWSLWQAYGYTF
. TRBJ2-2 TRBV19 TRBD1 TGTGCCAGTAGGATAACAGGGGACACCGGGGAGCTGTTTTTT CASRITGDTGELFF
. TRBJ1-1 TRBV6-5 . TGTGCCAGCAGTTACCGAGAGGACACTGAAGCTTTCTTT CASSYREDTEAFF
once TRBJ1-1 TRBV25-1 . TGTGCCAGCAGTGAATACAGGGACTCGAACACTGAAGCTTTCTTT CASSEYRDSNTEAFF
. TRBJ1-2 TRBV27 TRBD1 TGTGCCAGCTCTTCAGGGGGGCAGGGGCGTCCATATGGCTACACCTTC CASSSGGQGRPYGYTF
. TRBJ2-5 TRBV19 . TGTGCCAGTAGTATGGGGGGAATCCAAGAGACCCAGTACTTC CASSMGGIQETQYF
. TRBJ2-1 TRBV5-1 . TGCGCCAGCAGCATCGGGCCGCTTGGGGCTAACAATGAGCAGTTCTTC CASSIGPLGANNEQFF
. TRBJ2-5 TRBV6-1 . TGTGCCAGCAGTGAAGTAAGGGGCCCAGAGACCCAGTACTTC CASSEVRGPETQYF
. TRBJ2-1 TRBV5-4 TRBD2 TGTGCCAGCAGCTTGGGGGCGGGAGGATCCTACAATGAGCAGTTCTTC CASSLGAGGSYNEQFF
. TRBJ1-3 TRBV6-1 . TGTGCCAGCAGCCTGGGGTCCTTCTCTGGAAACACCATATATTTT CASSLGSFSGNTIYF
. TRBJ1-5 TRBV2 . TGTGCCAGCAGTGATTTCGGGCCCCCCAATCAGCCCCAGCATTTT CASSDFGPPNQPQHF
. TRBJ2-2 TRBV5-1 . TGCGCCAGCAGCTTGGGGGTTAGCCGGGGCACCGGGGAGCTGTTTTTT CASSLGVSRGTGELFF